This TCR beta chain was identified during a study of cytomegalovirus exposure and HLA in healthy donors. The donors (healthy individuals) were bone marrow donors. Primers: 60 Vbeta forward and 13 Jbeta reverse. TCRdb's copy holds only in-frame clones and misses some; the assay was immunoSEQ multiplex PCR. This table holds approximately 140,000 clones, 82% found once. This TCR was recovered from a woman in her thirties or forties in good health and CMV-seronegative. The sample taken for sequencing was PBMCs.

The CDR3 protein is CASSYSGLAGGYEQYF. Here the CDR3 DNA reads TGTGCCAGCAGTTACTCAGGGCTAGCGGGGGGGTACGAGCAGTACTTC. This chain links TRBV6-5 with TRBJ2-7; 12 positions match TRBD2. Germline trimming cut 0 bases from V and 4 bases from J; bases unmatched to any gene: 4. Germline CDR1 and CDR2: MNHEY and SVGAGI. This CDR3 is built from 16 residues.